This T cell receptor (beta chain) originates from a study of blood T cell repertoires in COVID-19. Study-wide background: Acute and convalescent COVID-19 specimens originated in the United States, Italy and Spain. T cells, B-cell-depleted T cells, or PBMCs provided the cDNA or gDNA that served as material.

The study assigned cohorts using participant-reported clinical history. The V and J ends lost 1 base and 11 bases respectively, with 12 bases between them. The V gene's germline CDR1 is SGHDN and CDR2 FVKESK. CDR3 length: 13 residues. As processed by the authors: Amplification of reference gene primers was used by the study to estimate nucleated cell counts. This table comes from immunoSEQ multiplex PCR, and its TCRdb copy is limited to in-frame clones, with some not included. From that table come the V and J calls and clone size; the DNA was used to work out D and trimming. The sample includes 470,000 or so clones, 70% to 90% of them seen just once.

The V and J genes are TRBV14 and TRBJ2-4; D is unresolved. The source of this sequence is a woman aged 18-29 years with acute COVID-19. The specimen was PBMCs or T cells enriched from blood (not recorded which). Here the CDR3 DNA reads TGTGCCAGCAGCCAAGGTGGTTACAAATTTCAGTACTTC. Encoded protein: CASSQGGYKFQYF.